The subject of this entry is one T cell receptor (beta chain). This sample is part of a study of OX40 agonist ivuxolimab in advanced cancers. The wider study: The drug used for patients, ivuxolimab, was an agonistic anti-OX40 (CD134) antibody. Patients were infused with ivuxolimab every 2 weeks at 0.01 to 10 mg/kg.

V gave up 2 bases and J gave up 4 bases, with 10 bases separating them. Germline V lookup: CDR1 SGHDT, CDR2 YYEEEE. CDR3 length: 14 amino acids. The method was immunoSEQ multiplex PCR; TCRdb's version includes in-frame clones alone and lacks a portion of them. The sample gives around 70,000 clones, roughly four fifths of which show up once; approximately 5.1% is in the top ten. The chain is built from TRBV5-6 and TRBJ1-3, with D perhaps TRBD1 (6 bases). Source: CD4+ or CD8+ T cells sorted from blood, taken in a trial of the OX40 agonist ivuxolimab. This clonotype was obtained from an adult with an advanced solid tumor such as melanoma, head and neck, liver or kidney cancer. The CDR3 region has the DNA TGTGCCAGCAGCTTTGAGGGGGGCGGAAACACCATATATTTT. It yields the protein CASSFEGGGNTIYF.